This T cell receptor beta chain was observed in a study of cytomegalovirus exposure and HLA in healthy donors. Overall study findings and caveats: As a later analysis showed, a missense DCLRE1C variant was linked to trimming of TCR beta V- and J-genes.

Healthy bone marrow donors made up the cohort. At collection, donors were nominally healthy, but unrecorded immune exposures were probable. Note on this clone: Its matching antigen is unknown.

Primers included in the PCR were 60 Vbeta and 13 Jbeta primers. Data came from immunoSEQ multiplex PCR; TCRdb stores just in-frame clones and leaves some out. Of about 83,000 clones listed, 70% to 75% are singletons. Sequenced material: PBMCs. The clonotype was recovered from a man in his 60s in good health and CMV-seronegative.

CDR3 protein: CASSLSGTGVSGNTIYF. The CDR3 DNA follows: TGTGCCAGCTCACTTTCCGGGACAGGGGTCTCTGGAAACACCATATATTTT. The rearrangement links TRBV18 to TRBJ1-3; 10 nucleotides match TRBD1. CDR3 length equals 17 residues. V was clipped by 4 bases and J by 0 bases; unmatched bases: 6. Germline V CDR1 and CDR2: KGHSH, LQKENI.